This T cell receptor beta chain was recorded in a study of T cell responses to AZD1222 COVID-19 vaccine. Points from the study as a whole: Recipients of two AZD1222 doses showed rising Spike-specific TCR breadth and depth. Reportedly, nearly half the spike-specific TCRs target unmutated variant regions. Donors were largely white British and mainly female; clonal diversity was possibly underestimated. Across spike, vaccine-associated CD4 TCRs were found, dominant at 160-218 and 743-854.

Germline CDR1 is LGHDT and CDR2 is YNNKEL (reference sequence). The CDR3 has 17 residues. The junction had 8 bases not matched to a gene; V was cut back by 5 bases and J by 0 bases. Sequencing used immunoSEQ multiplex PCR; TCRdb keeps in-frame clones, though not all of them. Here the sample spans around 110,000 clones, 92% being singletons. As regards this clone: Its specificity is unknown.

The chain carries TRBV3-1 (or the pseudogene TRBV3-2) and TRBJ2-1; 9 nucleotides align to TRBD2. This sequence originates from an adult in good health. The sequenced sample was peripheral blood, obtained on day 0 of AZD1222 vaccination. The CDR3 spells CASSAWGSGGSYNEQFF. The CDR3 DNA follows: TGTGCCAGCAGCGCCTGGGGTAGCGGGGGCTCCTACAATGAGCAGTTCTTC.